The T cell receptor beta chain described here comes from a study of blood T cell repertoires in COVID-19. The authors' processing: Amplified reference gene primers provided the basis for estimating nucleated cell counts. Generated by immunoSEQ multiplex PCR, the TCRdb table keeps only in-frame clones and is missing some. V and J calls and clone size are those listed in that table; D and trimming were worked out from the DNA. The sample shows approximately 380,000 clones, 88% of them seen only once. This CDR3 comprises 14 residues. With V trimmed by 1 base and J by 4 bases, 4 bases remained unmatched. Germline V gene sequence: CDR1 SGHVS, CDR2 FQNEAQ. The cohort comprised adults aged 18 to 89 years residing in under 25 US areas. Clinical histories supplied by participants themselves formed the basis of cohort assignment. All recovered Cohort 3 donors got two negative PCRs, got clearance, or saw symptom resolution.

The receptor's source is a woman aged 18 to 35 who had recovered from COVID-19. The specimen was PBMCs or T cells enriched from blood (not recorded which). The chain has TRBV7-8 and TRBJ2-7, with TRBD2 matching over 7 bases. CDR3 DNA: TGTGCCAGCAGCTTAGTGATCGGGGGGTACGAGCAGTACTTC. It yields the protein CASSLVIGGYEQYF.